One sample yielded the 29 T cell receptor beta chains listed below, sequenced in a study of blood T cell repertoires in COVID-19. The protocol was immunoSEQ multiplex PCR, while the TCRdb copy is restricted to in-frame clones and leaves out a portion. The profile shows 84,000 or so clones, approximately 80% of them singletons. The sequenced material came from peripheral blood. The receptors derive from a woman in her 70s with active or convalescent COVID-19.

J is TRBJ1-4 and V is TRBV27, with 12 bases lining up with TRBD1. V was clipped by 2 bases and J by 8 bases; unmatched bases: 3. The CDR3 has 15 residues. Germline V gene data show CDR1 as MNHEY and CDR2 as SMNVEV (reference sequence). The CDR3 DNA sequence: TGTGCCAGCAGTTTAATGGGACAGGGGGCGGAAAAACTGTTTTTT. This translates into CASSLMGQGAEKLFF.

The CDR3 loop reads CSVERDRQETQYF. The CDR3 coding sequence is TGCAGCGTTGAAAGGGACAGACAAGAGACCCAGTACTTC. This chain uses TRBV29-1 with TRBJ2-5; 7 nucleotides agree with TRBD1. CDR1 is SQVTM, CDR2 ANQGSEA, per germline. The length of the CDR3 is 13 residues. The J segment lost 2 bases and the V segment lost 2 bases, leaving 2 bases of the junction unmatched.

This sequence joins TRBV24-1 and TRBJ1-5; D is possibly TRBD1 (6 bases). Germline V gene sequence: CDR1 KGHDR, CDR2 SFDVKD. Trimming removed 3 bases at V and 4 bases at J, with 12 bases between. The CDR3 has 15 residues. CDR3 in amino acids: CATSDHRGQNQPQHF. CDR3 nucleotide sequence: TGTGCCACCAGTGATCACCGGGGACAAAATCAGCCCCAGCATTTT.

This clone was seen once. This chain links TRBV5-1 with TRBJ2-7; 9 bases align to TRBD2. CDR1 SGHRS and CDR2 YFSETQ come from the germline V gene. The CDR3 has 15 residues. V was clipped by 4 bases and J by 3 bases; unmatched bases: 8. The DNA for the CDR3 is TGCGCCAGCAGCCCGCGGGAGGGCGGTAACTACGAGCAGTACTTC. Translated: CASSPREGGNYEQYF.

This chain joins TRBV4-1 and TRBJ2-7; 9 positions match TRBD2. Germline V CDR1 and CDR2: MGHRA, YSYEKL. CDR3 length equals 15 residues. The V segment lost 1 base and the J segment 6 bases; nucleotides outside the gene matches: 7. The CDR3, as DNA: TGCGCCAGCAGCCAAGGGACTAGCGCGCGGGGCGAGCAGTACTTC. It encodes CASSQGTSARGEQYF.

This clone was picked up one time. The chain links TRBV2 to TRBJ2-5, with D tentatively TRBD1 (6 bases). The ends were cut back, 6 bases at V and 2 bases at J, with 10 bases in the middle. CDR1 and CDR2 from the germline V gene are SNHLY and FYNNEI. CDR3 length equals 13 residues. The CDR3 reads CASSPGEQETQYF. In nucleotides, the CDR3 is TGTGCCAGCAGCCCAGGGGAGCAAGAGACCCAGTACTTC.

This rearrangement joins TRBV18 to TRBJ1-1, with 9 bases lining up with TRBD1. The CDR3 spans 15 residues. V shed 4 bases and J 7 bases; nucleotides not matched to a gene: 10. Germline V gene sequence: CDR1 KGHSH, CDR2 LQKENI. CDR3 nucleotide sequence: TGTGCCAGCTCACGGAACACAGGGGGCGAAGGTGAAGCTTTCTTT. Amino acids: CASSRNTGGEGEAFF.

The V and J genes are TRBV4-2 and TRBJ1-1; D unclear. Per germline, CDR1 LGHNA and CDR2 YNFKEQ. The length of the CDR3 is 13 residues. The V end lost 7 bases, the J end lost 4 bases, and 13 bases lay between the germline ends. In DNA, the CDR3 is TGTGCCAGCACCCTTGAGGGTGGCACTGAAGCTTTCTTT. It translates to CASTLEGGTEAFF.

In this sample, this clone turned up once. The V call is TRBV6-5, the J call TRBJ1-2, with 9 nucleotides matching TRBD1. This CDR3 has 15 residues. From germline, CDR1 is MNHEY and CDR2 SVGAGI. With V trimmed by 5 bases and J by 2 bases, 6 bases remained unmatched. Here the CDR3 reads CASSITGGGNYGYTF. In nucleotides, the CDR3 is TGTGCCAGCAGTATAACAGGGGGCGGAAACTATGGCTACACCTTC.

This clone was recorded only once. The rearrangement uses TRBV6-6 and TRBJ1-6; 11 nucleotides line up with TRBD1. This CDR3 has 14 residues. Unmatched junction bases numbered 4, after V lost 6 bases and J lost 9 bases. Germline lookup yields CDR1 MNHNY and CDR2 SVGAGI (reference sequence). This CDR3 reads CASSQGQGGSPLHF. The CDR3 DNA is TGTGCCAGCAGCCAGGGACAGGGGGGTTCACCCCTCCACTTT.

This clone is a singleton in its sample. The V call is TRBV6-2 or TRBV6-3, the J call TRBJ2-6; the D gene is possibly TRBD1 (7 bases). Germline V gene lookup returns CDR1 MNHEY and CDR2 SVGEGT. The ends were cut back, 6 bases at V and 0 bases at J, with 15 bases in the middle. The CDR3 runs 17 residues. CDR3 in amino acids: CASSRGTAFSGANVLTF. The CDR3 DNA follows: TGTGCCAGCAGCCGGGGGACAGCCTTCTCTGGGGCCAACGTCCTGACTTTC.

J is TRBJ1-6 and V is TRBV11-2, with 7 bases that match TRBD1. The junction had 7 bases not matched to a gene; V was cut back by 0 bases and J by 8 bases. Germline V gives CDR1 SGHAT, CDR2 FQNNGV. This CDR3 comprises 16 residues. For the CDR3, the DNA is TGTGCCAGCAGCTTAGATGGCGGGACAGTATATTCACCCCTCCACTTT. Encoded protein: CASSLDGGTVYSPLHF.

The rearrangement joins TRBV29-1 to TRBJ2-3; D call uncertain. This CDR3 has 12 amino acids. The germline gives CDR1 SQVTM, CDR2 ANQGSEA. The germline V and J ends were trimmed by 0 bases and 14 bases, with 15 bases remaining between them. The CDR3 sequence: CSVEDGQPLLYF. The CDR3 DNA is TGCAGCGTTGAAGATGGCCAACCCCTTCTGTATTTT.

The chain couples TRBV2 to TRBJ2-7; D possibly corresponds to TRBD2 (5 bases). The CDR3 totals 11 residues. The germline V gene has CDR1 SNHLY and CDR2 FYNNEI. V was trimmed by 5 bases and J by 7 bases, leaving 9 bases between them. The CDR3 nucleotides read TGTGCCAGCAGTTTTTCGGGAGAGCAGTACTTC. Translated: CASSFSGEQYF.

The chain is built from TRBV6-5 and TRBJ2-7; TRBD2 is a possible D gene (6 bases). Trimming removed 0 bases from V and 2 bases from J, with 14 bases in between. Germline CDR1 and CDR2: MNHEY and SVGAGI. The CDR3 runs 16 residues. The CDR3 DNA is TGTGCCAGCAGTTACTCATGGGGAGGTGGCACCTACGAGCAGTACTTC. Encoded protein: CASSYSWGGGTYEQYF.

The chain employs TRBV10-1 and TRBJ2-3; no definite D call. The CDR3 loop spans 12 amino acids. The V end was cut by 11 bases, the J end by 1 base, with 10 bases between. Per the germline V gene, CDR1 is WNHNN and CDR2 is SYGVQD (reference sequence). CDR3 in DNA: TGCGCCCCTAGGATCCGCACAGATACGCAGTATTTT. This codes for CAPRIRTDTQYF.

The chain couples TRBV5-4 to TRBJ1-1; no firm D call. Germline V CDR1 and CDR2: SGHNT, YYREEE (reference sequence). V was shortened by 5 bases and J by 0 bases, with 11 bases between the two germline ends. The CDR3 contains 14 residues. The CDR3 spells CASSPDTLNTEAFF. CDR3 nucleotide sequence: TGTGCCAGCAGTCCTGACACACTGAACACTGAAGCTTTCTTT.

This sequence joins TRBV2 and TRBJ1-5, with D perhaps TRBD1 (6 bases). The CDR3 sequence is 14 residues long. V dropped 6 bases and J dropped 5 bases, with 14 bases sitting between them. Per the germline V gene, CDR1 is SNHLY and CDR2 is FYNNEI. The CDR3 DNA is TGTGCCAGCAGCGACCGGGACACCCATCAGCCCCAGCATTTT. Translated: CASSDRDTHQPQHF.

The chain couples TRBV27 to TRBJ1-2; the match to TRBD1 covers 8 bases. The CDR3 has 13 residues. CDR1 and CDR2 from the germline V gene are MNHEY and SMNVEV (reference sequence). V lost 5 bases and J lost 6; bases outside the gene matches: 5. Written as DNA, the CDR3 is TGTGCCAGCAGTAAAGGGACAGGAGATGGCTACACCTTC. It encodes CASSKGTGDGYTF.

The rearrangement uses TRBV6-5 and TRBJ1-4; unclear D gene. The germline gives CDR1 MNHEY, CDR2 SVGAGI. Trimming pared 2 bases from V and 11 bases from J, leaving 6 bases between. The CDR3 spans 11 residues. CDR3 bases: TGTGCCAGCAGTTACGAGAGGAAACTGTTTTTT. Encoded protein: CASSYERKLFF.

CDR3: CASSERPTGANYGYTF. CDR3 bases: TGTGCCAGCAGCGAGAGACCGACAGGGGCTAACTATGGCTACACCTTC. The rearrangement uses TRBV2 and TRBJ1-2; 8 bases fit TRBD1. The V gene end was trimmed by 6 bases and the J gene end by 0 bases; junction bases not matched to a gene: 9. Germline CDR1 SNHLY, CDR2 FYNNEI. The CDR3 loop spans 16 amino acids.

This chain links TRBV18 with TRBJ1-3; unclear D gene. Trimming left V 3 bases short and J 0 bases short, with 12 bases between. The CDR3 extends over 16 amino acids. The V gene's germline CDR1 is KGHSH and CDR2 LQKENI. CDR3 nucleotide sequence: TGTGCCAGCTCACCCGTCGTTGGTAGCTCTGGAAACACCATATATTTT. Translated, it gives CASSPVVGSSGNTIYF.

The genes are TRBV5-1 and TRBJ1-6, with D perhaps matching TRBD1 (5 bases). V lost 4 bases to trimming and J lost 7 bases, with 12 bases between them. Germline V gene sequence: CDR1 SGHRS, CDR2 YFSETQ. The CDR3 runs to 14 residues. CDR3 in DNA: TGCGCCAGCAGCCTGCAGGGTGAGAATTCACCCCTCCACTTT. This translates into CASSLQGENSPLHF.

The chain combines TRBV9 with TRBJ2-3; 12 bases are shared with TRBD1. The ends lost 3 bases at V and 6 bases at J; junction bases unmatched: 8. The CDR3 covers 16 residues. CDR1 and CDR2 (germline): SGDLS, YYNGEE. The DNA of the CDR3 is TGTGCCAGCAGCGGTAGGGACAGGGGGCAAGGCGATACGCAGTATTTT. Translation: CASSGRDRGQGDTQYF.

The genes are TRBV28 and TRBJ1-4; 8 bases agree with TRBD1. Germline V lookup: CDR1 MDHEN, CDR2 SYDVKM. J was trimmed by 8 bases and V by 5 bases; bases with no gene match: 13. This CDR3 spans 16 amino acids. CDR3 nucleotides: TGTGCCAGCAGTCCAAGGACAGGGTTACCGGGAGAAAAACTGTTTTTT. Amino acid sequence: CASSPRTGLPGEKLFF. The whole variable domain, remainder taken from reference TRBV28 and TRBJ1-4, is DVKVTQSSRYLVKRTGEKVFLECVQDMDHENMFWYRQDPGLGLRLIYFSYDVKMKEKGDIPEGYSVSREKKERFSLILESASTNQTSMYLCASSPRTGLPGEKLFFGSGTQLSVL.

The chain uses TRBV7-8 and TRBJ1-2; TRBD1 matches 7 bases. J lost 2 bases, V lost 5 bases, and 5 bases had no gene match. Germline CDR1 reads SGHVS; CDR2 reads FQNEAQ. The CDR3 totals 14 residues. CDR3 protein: CASSKRDRNYGYTF. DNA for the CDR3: TGTGCCAGCAGCAAACGGGACAGAAACTATGGCTACACCTTC. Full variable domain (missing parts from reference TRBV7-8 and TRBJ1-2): GAGVSQSPRYKVAKRGQDVALRCDPISGHVSLFWYQQALGQGPEFLTYFQNEAQLDKSGLPSDRFFAERPEGSVSTLKIQRTQQEDSAVYLCASSKRDRNYGYTFGSGTRLTVV.

The CDR3 protein is CASSRGGETQYF. CDR3 sequence (DNA): TGTGCCAGCAGCCGGGGGGGGGAGACCCAGTACTTC. The chain is built from TRBV12-3 or TRBV12-4 and TRBJ2-5; TRBD2 matches 8 bases. This CDR3 has 12 residues. The junction had 2 bases not matched to a gene; V was cut back by 6 bases and J by 5 bases.

The CDR3 nucleotides are TGTGCCAGCGGAAACGGGGAGCGGGGCACAGATACGCAGTATTTT. Its protein is CASGNGERGTDTQYF. The V call is TRBV6-5, the J call TRBJ2-3; maybe TRBD2 (6 bases). CDR3 length equals 15 residues. The germline V gene encodes CDR1 MNHEY and CDR2 SVGAGI. V lost 8 bases, J lost 1 base, and 16 bases lay in between.

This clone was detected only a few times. This chain's CDR3 is CASSLGSTGIGQPQHF. CDR3 sequence (DNA): TGTGCCAGCAGCTTGGGTTCGACAGGGATTGGGCAGCCCCAGCATTTT. The rearrangement links TRBV5-5 to TRBJ1-5; TRBD1 aligns across 7 bases. After removal of 0 bases from V and 7 bases from J, the junction contained 10 bases not matched to a gene. CDR1 SGHKS and CDR2 YYEKEE come from the germline V gene (reference sequence). The CDR3 spans 16 residues.